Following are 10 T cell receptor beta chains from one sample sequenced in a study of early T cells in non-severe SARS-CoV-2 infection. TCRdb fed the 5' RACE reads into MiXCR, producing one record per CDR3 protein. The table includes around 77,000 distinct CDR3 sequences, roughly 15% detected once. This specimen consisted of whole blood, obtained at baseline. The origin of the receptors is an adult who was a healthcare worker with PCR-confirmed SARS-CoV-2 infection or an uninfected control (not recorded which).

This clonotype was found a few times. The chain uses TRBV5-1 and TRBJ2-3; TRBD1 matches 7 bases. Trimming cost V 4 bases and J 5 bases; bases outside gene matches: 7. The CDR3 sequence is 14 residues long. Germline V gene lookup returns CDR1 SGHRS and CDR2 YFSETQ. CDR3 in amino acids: CASSPGTARDTQYF. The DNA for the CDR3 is TGCGCCAGCAGCCCGGGGACAGCGAGAGATACGCAGTATTTT.

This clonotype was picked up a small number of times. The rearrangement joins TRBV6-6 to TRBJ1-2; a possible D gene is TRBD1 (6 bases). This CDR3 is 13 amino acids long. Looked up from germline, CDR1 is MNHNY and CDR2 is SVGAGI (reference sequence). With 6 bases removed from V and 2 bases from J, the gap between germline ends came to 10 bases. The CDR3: CASRDSSNYGYTF. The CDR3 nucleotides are TGTGCCAGCAGGGACAGTTCCAACTATGGCTACACCTTC.

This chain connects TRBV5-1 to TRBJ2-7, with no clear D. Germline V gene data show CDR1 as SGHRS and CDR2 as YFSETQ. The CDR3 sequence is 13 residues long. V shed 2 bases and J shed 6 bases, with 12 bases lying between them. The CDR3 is CASSFAGRPEQYF. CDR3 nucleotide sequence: TGCGCCAGCAGCTTTGCCGGCCGACCCGAGCAGTACTTC.

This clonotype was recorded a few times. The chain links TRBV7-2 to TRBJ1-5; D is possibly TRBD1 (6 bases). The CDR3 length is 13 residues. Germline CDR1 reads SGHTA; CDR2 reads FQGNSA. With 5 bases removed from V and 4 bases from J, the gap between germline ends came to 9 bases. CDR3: CASSPQGNQPQHF. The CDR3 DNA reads TGTGCCAGCAGCCCCCAGGGGAATCAGCCCCAGCATTTT.

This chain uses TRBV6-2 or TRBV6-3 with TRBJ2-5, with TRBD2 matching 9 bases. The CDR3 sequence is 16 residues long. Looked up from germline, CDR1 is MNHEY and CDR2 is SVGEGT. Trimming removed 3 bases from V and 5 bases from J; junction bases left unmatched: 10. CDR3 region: CASSYRREGPDETQYF. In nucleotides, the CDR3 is TGTGCCAGCAGTTATAGGCGGGAGGGCCCGGACGAGACCCAGTACTTC.

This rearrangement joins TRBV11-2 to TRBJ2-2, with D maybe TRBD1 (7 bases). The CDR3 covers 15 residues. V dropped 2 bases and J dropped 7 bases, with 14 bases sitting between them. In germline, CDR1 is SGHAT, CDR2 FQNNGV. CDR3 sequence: CASSLMAGGIGELFF. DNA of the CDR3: TGTGCCAGCAGCTTAATGGCAGGGGGGATCGGGGAGCTGTTTTTT.

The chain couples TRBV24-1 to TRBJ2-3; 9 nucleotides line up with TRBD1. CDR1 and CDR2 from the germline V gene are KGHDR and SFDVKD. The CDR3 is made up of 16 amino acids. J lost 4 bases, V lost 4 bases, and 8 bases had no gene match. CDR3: CATSERGQGGSDTQYF. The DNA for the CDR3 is TGTGCCACCAGTGAGCGGGGACAGGGAGGTTCAGATACGCAGTATTTT.

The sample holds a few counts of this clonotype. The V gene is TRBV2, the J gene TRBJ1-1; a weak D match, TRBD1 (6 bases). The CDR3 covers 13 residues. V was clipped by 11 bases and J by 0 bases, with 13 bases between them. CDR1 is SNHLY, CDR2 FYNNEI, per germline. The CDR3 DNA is TGTGCCGACACCAGGGGCTTGAACACTGAAGCTTTCTTT. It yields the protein CADTRGLNTEAFF. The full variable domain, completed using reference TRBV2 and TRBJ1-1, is EPEVTQTPSHQVTQMGQEVILRCVPISNHLYFYWYRQILGQKVEFLVSFYNNEISEKSEIFDDQFSVERPDGSNFTLKIRSTKLEDSAMYFCADTRGLNTEAFFGQGTRLTVV.

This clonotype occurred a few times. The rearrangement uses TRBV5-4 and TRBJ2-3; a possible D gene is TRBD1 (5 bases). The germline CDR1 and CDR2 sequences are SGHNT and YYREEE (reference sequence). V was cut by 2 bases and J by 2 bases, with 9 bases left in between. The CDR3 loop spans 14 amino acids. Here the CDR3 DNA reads TGTGCCAGCAGCTTACCGACAGCCACAGATACGCAGTATTTT. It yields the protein CASSLPTATDTQYF.

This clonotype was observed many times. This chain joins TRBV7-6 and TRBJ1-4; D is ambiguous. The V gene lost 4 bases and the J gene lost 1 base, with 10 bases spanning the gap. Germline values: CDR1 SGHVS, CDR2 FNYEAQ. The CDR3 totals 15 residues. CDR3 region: CASSSNLGTNEKLFF. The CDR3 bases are TGTGCCAGCAGCTCCAACCTAGGAACTAATGAAAAACTGTTTTTT.